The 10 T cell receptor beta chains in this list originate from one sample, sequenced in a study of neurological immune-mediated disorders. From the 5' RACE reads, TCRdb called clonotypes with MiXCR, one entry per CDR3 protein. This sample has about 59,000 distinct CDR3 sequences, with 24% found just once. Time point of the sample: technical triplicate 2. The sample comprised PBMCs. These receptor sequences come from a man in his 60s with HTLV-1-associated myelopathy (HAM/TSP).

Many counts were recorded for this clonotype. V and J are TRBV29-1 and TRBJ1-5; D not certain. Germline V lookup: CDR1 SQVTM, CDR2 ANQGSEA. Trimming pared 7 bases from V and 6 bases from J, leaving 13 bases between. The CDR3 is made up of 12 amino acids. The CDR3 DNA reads TGCAGCGCCTGGGAGTCGGGTCAGCCCCAGCATTTT. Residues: CSAWESGQPQHF.

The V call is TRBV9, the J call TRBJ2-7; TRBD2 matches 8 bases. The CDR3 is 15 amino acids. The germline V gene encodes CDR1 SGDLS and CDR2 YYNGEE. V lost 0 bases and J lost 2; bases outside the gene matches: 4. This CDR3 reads CASSVGVAGTYEQYF. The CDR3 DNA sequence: TGTGCCAGCAGCGTAGGCGTAGCGGGAACCTACGAGCAGTACTTC.

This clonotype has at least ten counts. The CDR3 nucleotides read TGTGCCAGCAAGGCCTCTATGGGGGGGGCCAACACCTTC. Its protein is CASKASMGGANTF. This rearrangement joins TRBV28 to TRBJ1-2; D is possibly TRBD1 (6 bases). Germline CDR1 reads MDHEN; CDR2 reads SYDVKM. The CDR3 spans 13 residues. Between the trimmed V and J ends, which lost 7 bases and 12 bases, there was a span of 21 bases.

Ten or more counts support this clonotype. CDR3 protein: CASRTTSGTTNEQFF. CDR3 nucleotide sequence: TGTGCCAGTAGGACTACTAGCGGGACGACCAATGAGCAGTTCTTC. The V call is TRBV7-9, the J call TRBJ2-1, with TRBD2 matching 10 bases. CDR1 SEHNR and CDR2 FQNEAQ come from the germline V gene (reference sequence). CDR3 length: 15 amino acids. V dropped 9 bases and J dropped 6; count of bases not matched to a gene: 11.

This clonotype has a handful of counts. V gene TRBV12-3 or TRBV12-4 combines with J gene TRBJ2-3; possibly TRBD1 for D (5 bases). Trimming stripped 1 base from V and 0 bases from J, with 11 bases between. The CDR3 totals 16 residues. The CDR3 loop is CASSLDLTGSTDTQYF. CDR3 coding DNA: TGTGCCAGCAGTTTAGATCTAACAGGAAGCACAGATACGCAGTATTTT.

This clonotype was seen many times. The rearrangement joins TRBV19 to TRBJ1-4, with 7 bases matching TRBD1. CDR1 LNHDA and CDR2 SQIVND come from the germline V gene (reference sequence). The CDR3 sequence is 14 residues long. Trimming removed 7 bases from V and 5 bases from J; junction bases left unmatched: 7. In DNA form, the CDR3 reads TGTGCCAGTAAGCACAGGGGCGCCAATGAAAAACTGTTTTTT. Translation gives CASKHRGANEKLFF.

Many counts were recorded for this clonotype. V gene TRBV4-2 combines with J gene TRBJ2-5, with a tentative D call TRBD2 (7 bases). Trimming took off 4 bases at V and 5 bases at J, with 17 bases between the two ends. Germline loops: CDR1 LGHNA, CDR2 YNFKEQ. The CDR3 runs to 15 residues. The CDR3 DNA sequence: TGTGCCAGCAGCCCGGGGTCTAGGGGGGGTGAGACCCAGTACTTC. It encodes CASSPGSRGGETQYF.

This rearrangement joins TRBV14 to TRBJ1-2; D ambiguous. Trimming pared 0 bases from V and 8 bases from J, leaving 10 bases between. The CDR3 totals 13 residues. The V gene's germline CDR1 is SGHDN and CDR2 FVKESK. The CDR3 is CASSQDRLPGYTF. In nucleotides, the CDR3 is TGTGCCAGCAGCCAAGATAGGCTGCCCGGCTACACCTTC.

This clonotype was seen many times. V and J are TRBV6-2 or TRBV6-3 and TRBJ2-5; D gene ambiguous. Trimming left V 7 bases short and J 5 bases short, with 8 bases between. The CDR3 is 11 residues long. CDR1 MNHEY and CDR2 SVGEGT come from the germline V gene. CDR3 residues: CASTGWETQYF. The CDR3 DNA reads TGTGCCAGCACCGGATGGGAGACCCAGTACTTC.

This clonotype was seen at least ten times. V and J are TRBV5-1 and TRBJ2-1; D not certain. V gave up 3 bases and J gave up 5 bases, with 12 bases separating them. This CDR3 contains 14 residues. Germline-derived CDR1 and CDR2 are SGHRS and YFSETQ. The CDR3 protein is CASSSSPRDNEQFF. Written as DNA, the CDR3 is TGCGCCAGCAGCTCCTCTCCCCGGGACAATGAGCAGTTCTTC.